Listed here are 9 T cell receptor beta chains from one sample, sequenced in a study of T cell repertoires in aging, cancer and after chemotherapy. Multiplex touch-down PCR with TRB-A/B primers amplified rearranged V-D-J TRB sequences. TCRdb re-called the multiplex PCR reads with MiXCR, one entry per CDR3 protein. This table has 1,500 to 2,000 distinct CDR3 sequences, less than 35% appearing once. TCR beta rearrangements were amplified from peripheral blood genomic DNA. Sequencing was carried out using blood. These receptors were taken from a human donor with a solid tumor.

In this sample, this clonotype is hyperexpanded. CDR3 sequence: CASSGQLARGADTQYF. The CDR3 DNA follows: TGTGCCAGCAGCGGCCAACTAGCGAGGGGCGCAGATACGCAGTATTTT. The chain uses TRBV7-2 and TRBJ2-3; 7 positions agree with TRBD2. Trimming removed 5 bases from V and 4 bases from J; junction bases left unmatched: 12. The CDR3 has 16 amino acids. CDR1 is SGHTA, CDR2 FQGNSA, per germline.

Within the sample, this clonotype is medium-sized. The rearrangement uses TRBV18 and TRBJ2-2; 7 nucleotides align to TRBD1. The CDR3 runs 15 residues. J was trimmed by 7 bases and V by 3 bases; bases with no gene match: 8. In germline, CDR1 is KGHSH, CDR2 LQKENI. The CDR3 region is CASSPRRDRRGELFF. The CDR3 DNA reads TGTGCCAGCTCACCGCGACGGGACAGACGCGGGGAGCTGTTTTTT.

For the CDR3, the DNA is TGCGCCAGCAGCCAAGATCAAGCACAACCCTACGAGCAGTACTTC. Its translation is CASSQDQAQPYEQYF. The V and J genes are TRBV4-3 and TRBJ2-7; D is uncertain. CDR3 length equals 15 residues. The V and J ends lost 0 bases and 2 bases respectively, with 11 bases between them. Germline-derived CDR1 and CDR2 are LGHNA and YSLEER.

This clonotype is medium-sized (0.01 to 0.1%) within its sample. The rearrangement joins TRBV5-5 to TRBJ2-1; weak D call: TRBD2 (6 bases). Deletions cut 1 base from V and 0 bases from J, with 11 bases between. The CDR3 is 16 amino acids. Germline CDR1 reads SGHKS; CDR2 reads YYEKEE (reference sequence). The CDR3 sequence is CASSLRRGPSYNEQFF. For the CDR3, the DNA is TGTGCCAGCAGCTTGAGGCGGGGCCCCTCCTACAATGAGCAGTTCTTC. Supplemented by reference TRBV5-5 and TRBJ2-1, the full variable domain reads DAGVTQSPTHLIKTRGQQVTLRCSPISGHKSVSWYQQVLGQGPQFIFQYYEKEERGRGNFPDRFSARQFPNYSSELNVNALLLGDSALYLCASSLRRGPSYNEQFFGPGTRLTVL.

By share, this clonotype counts as medium-sized. The genes are TRBV19 and TRBJ2-3, with D tentatively TRBD1 (7 bases). The germline V gene encodes CDR1 LNHDA and CDR2 SQIVND (reference sequence). This CDR3 is 14 amino acids long. Trimming took 3 bases from V and 5 from J, leaving 12 bases between them. This chain's CDR3 is CASSMDRRGDTQYF. CDR3 DNA: TGTGCCAGTAGTATGGACAGGCGGGGAGATACGCAGTATTTT.

J is TRBJ2-3 and V is TRBV20-1, with a tentative D call TRBD1 (6 bases). This CDR3 is 14 amino acids long. Germline CDR1 DFQATT, CDR2 SNEGSKA (reference sequence). V lost 5 bases to trimming and J lost 6 bases, with 18 bases between them. CDR3 protein: CSAEKGELLDTQYF. In DNA, the CDR3 is TGCAGTGCTGAGAAGGGGGAGCTTTTGGATACGCAGTATTTT.

The V gene is TRBV20-1, the J gene TRBJ2-3, with D possibly matching TRBD1 (5 bases). There are 12 residues in the CDR3. Per germline, CDR1 DFQATT and CDR2 SNEGSKA (reference sequence). Deletions cut 3 bases from V and 8 bases from J, with 12 bases between. CDR3 in amino acids: CSARDMHGTQYF. CDR3 coding DNA: TGCAGTGCTAGGGACATGCACGGTACGCAGTATTTT.

A few counts support this clonotype. The genes are TRBV11-2 and TRBJ2-3, with unresolved D. Trimming took off 5 bases at V and 5 bases at J, with 11 bases between the two ends. This CDR3 spans 13 amino acids. CDR1 and CDR2 from the germline V gene are SGHAT and FQNNGV. The CDR3 DNA is TGTGCCAGCAGCCCAGCGATCGAAGATACGCAGTATTTT. Protein sequence: CASSPAIEDTQYF.

The chain has TRBV20-1 and TRBJ2-4; D gene uncertain. The V and J ends lost 1 base and 5 bases respectively, with 6 bases between them. CDR1 is DFQATT, CDR2 SNEGSKA, per germline (reference sequence). This CDR3 is 12 amino acids long. CDR3 protein: CSARGFENIQYF. The CDR3, as DNA: TGCAGTGCTAGAGGTTTCGAAAACATTCAGTACTTC.